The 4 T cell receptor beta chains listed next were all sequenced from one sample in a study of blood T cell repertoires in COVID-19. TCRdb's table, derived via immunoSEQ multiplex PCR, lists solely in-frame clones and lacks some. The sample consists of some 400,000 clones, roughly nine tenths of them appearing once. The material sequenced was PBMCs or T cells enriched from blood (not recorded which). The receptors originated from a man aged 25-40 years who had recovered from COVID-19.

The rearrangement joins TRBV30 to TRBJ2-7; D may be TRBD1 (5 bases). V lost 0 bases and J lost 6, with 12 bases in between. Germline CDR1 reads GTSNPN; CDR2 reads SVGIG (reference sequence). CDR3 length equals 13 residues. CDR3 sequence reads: CAWSVPQGVEQYF. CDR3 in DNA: TGTGCCTGGAGTGTACCCCAAGGGGTCGAGCAGTACTTC.

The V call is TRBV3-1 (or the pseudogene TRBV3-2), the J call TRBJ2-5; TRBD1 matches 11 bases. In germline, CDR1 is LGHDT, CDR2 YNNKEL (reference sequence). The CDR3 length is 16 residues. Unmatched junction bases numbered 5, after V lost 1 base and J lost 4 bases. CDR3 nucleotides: TGTGCCAGCAGCCAAGGGGGACAGGGGGGGCGAGAGACCCAGTACTTC. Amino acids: CASSQGGQGGRETQYF.

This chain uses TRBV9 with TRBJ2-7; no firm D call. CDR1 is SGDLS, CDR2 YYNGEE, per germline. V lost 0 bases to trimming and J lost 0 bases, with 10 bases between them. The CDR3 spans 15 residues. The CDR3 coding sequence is TGTGCCAGCAGCGTAGGCGGCAGCCACTCCTACGAGCAGTACTTC. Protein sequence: CASSVGGSHSYEQYF.

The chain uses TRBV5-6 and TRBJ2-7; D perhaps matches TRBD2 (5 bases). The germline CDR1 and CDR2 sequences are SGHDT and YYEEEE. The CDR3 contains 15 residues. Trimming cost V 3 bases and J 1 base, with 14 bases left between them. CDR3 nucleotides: TGTGCCAGCAGCTCGCTCGGGGAGCGTTCCTACGAGCAGTACTTC. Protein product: CASSSLGERSYEQYF.